The entry that follows covers one T cell receptor (beta chain) sequence. Its antigen is unknown. One entry per CDR3 protein results from TCRdb running MiXCR on the 5' RACE reads. The sample consists of 400,000 or so distinct CDR3 sequences, approximately 8.8% of them appearing once. The record originates from a study of identical twins. Findings of the study overall: For cord blood, abundant beta clonotypes had fewer insertions, unlike memory repertoires, which showed none.

V lost 2 bases and J 1 base, leaving 8 bases between the germline ends. This CDR3 comprises 15 residues. Germline V gene data show CDR1 as SGHVS and CDR2 as FNYEAQ. The sequenced sample consisted of naive T cells sorted from blood. V gene TRBV7-6 combines with J gene TRBJ2-2; possible D gene TRBD2, 5 bases. The receptor's source is a woman between 50 and 59 years old in good health. DNA of the CDR3: TGTGCCAGCAGCTTAACTAGACAGAACACCGGGGAGCTGTTTTTT. It is translated as CASSLTRQNTGELFF.